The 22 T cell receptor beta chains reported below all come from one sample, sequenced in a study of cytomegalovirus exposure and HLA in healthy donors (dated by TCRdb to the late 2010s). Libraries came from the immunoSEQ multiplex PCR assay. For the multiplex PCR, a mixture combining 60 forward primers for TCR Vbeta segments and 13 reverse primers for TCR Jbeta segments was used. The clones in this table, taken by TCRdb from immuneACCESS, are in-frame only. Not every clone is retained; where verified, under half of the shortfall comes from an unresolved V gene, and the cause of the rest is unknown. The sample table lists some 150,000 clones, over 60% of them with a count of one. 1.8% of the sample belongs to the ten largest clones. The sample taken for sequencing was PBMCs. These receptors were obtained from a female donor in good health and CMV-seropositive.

The CDR3 sequence: CASSEGRNYGYTF. The CDR3 DNA reads as TGTGCCAGCAGTGAGGGGAGAAACTATGGCTACACCTTC. The V call is TRBV6-1, the J call TRBJ1-2; D is uncertain. Germline CDR1 is MNHNS and CDR2 is SASEGT. This CDR3 has 13 residues. Deletions cut 3 bases from V and 2 bases from J, with 7 bases between.

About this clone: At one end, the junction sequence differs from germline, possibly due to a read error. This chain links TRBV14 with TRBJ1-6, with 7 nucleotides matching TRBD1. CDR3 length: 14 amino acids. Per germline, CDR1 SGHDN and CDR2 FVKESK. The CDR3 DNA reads TGTGCCGGCAGCGTGACAGGGCGTAATTCACCCCTCCACTTT. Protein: CAGSVTGRNSPLHF.

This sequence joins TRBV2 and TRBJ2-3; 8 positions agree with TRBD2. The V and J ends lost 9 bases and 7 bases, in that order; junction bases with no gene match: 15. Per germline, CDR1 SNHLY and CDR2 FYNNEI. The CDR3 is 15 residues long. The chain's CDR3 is CASVGGVRSVYTQYF. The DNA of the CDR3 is TGTGCCAGTGTCGGGGGGGTGAGGTCTGTATATACGCAGTATTTT.

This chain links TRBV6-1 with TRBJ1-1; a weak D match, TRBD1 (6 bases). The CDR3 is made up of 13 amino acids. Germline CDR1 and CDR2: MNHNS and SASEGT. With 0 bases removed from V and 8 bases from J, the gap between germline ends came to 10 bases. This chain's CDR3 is CASSEAGTLEAFF. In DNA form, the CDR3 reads TGTGCCAGCAGTGAAGCTGGGACACTCGAAGCTTTCTTT.

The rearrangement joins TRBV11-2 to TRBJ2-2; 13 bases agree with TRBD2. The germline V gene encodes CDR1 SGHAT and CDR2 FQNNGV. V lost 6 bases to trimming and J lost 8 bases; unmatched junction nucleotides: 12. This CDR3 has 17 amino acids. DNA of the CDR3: TGTGCCAGCAGTTCTACGGGACTAGCGGGACCAAGGGGGGAGCTGTTTTTT. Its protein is CASSSTGLAGPRGELFF.

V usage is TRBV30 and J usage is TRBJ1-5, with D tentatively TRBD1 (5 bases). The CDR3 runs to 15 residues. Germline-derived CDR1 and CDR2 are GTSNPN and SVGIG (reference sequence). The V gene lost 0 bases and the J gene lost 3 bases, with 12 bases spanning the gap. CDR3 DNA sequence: TGTGCCTGGAGTGTAGGGCAGGGAAACAATCAGCCCCAGCATTTT. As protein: CAWSVGQGNNQPQHF.

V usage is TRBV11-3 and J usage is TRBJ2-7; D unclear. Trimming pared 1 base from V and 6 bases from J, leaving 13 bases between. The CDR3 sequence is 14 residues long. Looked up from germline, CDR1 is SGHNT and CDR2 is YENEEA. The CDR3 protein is CASSLGGAFGEQYF. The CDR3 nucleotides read TGTGCCAGCAGCTTAGGCGGCGCATTTGGCGAGCAGTACTTC.

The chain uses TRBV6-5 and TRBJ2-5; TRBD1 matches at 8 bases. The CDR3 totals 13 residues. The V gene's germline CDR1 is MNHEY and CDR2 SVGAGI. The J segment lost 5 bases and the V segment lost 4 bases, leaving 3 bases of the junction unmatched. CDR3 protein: CASSLQGGETQYF. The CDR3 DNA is TGTGCCAGCAGTTTACAGGGGGGCGAGACCCAGTACTTC.

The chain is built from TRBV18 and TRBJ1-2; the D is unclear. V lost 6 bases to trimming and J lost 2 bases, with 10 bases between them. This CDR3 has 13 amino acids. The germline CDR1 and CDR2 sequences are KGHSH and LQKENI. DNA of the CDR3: TGTGCCAGCTCGACGGGAGGCAACTATGGCTACACCTTC. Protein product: CASSTGGNYGYTF.

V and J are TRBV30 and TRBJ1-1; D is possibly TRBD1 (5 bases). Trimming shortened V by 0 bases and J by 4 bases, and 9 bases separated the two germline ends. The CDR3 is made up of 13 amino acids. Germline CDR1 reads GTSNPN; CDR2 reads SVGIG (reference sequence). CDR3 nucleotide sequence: TGTGCCTGGAGTGTAGGGGTTTTCACTGAAGCTTTCTTT. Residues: CAWSVGVFTEAFF.

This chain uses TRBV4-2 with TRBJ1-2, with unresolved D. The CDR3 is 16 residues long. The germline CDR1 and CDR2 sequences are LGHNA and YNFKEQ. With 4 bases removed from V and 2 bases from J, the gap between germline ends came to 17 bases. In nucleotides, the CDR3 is TGTGCCAGCAGCCCATCAAGCGTGAGAGACAACTATGGCTACACCTTC. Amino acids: CASSPSSVRDNYGYTF.

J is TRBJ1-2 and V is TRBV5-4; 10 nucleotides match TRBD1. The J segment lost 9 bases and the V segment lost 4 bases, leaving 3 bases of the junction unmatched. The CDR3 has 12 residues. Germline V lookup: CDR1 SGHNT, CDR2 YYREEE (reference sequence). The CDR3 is CASSQTGGRYTF. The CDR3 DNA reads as TGTGCCAGCAGCCAGACAGGGGGCCGCTACACCTTC.

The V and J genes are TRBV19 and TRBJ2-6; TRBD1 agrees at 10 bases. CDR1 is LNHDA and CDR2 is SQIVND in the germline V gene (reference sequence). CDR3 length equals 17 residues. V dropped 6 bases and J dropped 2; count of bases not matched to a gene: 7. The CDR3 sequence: CASSFRGTGAGANVLTF. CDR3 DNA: TGTGCCAGTAGCTTCCGCGGGACAGGGGCTGGGGCCAACGTCCTGACTTTC.

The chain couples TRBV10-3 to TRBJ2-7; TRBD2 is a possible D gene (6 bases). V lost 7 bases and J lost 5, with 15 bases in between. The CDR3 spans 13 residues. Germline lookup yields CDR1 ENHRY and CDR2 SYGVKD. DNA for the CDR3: TGTGCCATCACTTCGCCTAGCGTCCACGAGCAGTACTTC. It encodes CAITSPSVHEQYF.

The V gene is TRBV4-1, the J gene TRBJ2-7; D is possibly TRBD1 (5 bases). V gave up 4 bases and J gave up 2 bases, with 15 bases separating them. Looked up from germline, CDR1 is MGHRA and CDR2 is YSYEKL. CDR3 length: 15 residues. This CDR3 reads CASSPLQGGTYEQYF. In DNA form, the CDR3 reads TGCGCCAGCAGCCCCCTGCAGGGTGGGACCTACGAGCAGTACTTC.

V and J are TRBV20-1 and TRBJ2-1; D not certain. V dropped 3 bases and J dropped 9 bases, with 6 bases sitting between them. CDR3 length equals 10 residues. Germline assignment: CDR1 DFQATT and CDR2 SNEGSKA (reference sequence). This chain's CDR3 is CSASIVEQFF. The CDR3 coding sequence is TGCAGTGCTAGTATAGTTGAGCAGTTCTTC.

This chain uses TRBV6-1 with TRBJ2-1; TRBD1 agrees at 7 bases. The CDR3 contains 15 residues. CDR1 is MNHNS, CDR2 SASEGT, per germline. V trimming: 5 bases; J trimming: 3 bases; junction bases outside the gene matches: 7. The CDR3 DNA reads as TGTGCCAGCAGTCCGGACAGGTCTTTCTACAATGAGCAGTTCTTC. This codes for CASSPDRSFYNEQFF.

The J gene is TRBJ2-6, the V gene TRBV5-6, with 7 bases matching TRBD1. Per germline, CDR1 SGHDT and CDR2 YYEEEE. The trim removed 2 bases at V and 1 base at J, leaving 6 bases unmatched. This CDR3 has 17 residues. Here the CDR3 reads CASSFQTGFSGANVLTF. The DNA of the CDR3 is TGTGCCAGCAGCTTCCAGACAGGGTTTTCTGGGGCCAACGTCCTGACTTTC.

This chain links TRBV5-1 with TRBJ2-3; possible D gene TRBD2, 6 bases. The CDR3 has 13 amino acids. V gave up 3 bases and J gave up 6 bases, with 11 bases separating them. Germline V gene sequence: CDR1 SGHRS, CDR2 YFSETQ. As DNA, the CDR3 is TGCGCCAGCAGCTCGCCGGAGGGGGATACGCAGTATTTT. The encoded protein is CASSSPEGDTQYF.

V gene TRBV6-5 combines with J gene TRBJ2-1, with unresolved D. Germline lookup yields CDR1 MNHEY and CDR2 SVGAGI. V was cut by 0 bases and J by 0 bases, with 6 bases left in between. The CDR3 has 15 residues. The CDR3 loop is CASSYSHSSYNEQFF. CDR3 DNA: TGTGCCAGCAGTTACTCTCACAGCTCCTACAATGAGCAGTTCTTC.

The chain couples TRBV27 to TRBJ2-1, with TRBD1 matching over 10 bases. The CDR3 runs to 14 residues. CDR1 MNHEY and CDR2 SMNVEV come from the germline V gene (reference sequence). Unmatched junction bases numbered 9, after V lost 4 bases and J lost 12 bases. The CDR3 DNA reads TGTGCCAGCAGTTCCTCCGGGACAGGGGTTCGGCAGTTCTTC. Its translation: CASSSSGTGVRQFF.

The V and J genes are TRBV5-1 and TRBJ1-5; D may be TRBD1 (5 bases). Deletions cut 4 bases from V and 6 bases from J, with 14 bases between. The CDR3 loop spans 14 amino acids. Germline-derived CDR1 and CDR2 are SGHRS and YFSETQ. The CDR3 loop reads CASSSGTQGQPQHF. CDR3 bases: TGCGCCAGCAGCAGCGGGACCCAGGGTCAGCCCCAGCATTTT.